The entry below gives a single TCR beta chain sequence along with its context. This entry belongs to a study of blood T cell repertoires in COVID-19. CDR3 length equals 15 residues. The ends were cut back, 10 bases at V and 2 bases at J, with 20 bases in the middle. Germline loops: CDR1 SGHTA, CDR2 FQGNSA. In the source study's methods: How many nucleated cells were present was estimated from reference gene primer amplification. Using immunoSEQ multiplex PCR, the repertoire was profiled, and TCRdb retains in-frame clones only, with some absent. That table supplies the V and J calls and clone size; D and trimming were determined from the DNA. The table includes some 320,000 clones, around 87% detected once.

The rearrangement links TRBV7-2 to TRBJ2-5, with D perhaps TRBD1 (6 bases). The material sequenced was PBMCs or T cells enriched from blood (not recorded which). The clonotype comes from a woman aged 25-40 years who had recovered from COVID-19. CDR3 protein: CATQTRGMPQETQYF. CDR3 in DNA: TGTGCCACCCAAACCAGGGGCATGCCGCAAGAGACCCAGTACTTC.